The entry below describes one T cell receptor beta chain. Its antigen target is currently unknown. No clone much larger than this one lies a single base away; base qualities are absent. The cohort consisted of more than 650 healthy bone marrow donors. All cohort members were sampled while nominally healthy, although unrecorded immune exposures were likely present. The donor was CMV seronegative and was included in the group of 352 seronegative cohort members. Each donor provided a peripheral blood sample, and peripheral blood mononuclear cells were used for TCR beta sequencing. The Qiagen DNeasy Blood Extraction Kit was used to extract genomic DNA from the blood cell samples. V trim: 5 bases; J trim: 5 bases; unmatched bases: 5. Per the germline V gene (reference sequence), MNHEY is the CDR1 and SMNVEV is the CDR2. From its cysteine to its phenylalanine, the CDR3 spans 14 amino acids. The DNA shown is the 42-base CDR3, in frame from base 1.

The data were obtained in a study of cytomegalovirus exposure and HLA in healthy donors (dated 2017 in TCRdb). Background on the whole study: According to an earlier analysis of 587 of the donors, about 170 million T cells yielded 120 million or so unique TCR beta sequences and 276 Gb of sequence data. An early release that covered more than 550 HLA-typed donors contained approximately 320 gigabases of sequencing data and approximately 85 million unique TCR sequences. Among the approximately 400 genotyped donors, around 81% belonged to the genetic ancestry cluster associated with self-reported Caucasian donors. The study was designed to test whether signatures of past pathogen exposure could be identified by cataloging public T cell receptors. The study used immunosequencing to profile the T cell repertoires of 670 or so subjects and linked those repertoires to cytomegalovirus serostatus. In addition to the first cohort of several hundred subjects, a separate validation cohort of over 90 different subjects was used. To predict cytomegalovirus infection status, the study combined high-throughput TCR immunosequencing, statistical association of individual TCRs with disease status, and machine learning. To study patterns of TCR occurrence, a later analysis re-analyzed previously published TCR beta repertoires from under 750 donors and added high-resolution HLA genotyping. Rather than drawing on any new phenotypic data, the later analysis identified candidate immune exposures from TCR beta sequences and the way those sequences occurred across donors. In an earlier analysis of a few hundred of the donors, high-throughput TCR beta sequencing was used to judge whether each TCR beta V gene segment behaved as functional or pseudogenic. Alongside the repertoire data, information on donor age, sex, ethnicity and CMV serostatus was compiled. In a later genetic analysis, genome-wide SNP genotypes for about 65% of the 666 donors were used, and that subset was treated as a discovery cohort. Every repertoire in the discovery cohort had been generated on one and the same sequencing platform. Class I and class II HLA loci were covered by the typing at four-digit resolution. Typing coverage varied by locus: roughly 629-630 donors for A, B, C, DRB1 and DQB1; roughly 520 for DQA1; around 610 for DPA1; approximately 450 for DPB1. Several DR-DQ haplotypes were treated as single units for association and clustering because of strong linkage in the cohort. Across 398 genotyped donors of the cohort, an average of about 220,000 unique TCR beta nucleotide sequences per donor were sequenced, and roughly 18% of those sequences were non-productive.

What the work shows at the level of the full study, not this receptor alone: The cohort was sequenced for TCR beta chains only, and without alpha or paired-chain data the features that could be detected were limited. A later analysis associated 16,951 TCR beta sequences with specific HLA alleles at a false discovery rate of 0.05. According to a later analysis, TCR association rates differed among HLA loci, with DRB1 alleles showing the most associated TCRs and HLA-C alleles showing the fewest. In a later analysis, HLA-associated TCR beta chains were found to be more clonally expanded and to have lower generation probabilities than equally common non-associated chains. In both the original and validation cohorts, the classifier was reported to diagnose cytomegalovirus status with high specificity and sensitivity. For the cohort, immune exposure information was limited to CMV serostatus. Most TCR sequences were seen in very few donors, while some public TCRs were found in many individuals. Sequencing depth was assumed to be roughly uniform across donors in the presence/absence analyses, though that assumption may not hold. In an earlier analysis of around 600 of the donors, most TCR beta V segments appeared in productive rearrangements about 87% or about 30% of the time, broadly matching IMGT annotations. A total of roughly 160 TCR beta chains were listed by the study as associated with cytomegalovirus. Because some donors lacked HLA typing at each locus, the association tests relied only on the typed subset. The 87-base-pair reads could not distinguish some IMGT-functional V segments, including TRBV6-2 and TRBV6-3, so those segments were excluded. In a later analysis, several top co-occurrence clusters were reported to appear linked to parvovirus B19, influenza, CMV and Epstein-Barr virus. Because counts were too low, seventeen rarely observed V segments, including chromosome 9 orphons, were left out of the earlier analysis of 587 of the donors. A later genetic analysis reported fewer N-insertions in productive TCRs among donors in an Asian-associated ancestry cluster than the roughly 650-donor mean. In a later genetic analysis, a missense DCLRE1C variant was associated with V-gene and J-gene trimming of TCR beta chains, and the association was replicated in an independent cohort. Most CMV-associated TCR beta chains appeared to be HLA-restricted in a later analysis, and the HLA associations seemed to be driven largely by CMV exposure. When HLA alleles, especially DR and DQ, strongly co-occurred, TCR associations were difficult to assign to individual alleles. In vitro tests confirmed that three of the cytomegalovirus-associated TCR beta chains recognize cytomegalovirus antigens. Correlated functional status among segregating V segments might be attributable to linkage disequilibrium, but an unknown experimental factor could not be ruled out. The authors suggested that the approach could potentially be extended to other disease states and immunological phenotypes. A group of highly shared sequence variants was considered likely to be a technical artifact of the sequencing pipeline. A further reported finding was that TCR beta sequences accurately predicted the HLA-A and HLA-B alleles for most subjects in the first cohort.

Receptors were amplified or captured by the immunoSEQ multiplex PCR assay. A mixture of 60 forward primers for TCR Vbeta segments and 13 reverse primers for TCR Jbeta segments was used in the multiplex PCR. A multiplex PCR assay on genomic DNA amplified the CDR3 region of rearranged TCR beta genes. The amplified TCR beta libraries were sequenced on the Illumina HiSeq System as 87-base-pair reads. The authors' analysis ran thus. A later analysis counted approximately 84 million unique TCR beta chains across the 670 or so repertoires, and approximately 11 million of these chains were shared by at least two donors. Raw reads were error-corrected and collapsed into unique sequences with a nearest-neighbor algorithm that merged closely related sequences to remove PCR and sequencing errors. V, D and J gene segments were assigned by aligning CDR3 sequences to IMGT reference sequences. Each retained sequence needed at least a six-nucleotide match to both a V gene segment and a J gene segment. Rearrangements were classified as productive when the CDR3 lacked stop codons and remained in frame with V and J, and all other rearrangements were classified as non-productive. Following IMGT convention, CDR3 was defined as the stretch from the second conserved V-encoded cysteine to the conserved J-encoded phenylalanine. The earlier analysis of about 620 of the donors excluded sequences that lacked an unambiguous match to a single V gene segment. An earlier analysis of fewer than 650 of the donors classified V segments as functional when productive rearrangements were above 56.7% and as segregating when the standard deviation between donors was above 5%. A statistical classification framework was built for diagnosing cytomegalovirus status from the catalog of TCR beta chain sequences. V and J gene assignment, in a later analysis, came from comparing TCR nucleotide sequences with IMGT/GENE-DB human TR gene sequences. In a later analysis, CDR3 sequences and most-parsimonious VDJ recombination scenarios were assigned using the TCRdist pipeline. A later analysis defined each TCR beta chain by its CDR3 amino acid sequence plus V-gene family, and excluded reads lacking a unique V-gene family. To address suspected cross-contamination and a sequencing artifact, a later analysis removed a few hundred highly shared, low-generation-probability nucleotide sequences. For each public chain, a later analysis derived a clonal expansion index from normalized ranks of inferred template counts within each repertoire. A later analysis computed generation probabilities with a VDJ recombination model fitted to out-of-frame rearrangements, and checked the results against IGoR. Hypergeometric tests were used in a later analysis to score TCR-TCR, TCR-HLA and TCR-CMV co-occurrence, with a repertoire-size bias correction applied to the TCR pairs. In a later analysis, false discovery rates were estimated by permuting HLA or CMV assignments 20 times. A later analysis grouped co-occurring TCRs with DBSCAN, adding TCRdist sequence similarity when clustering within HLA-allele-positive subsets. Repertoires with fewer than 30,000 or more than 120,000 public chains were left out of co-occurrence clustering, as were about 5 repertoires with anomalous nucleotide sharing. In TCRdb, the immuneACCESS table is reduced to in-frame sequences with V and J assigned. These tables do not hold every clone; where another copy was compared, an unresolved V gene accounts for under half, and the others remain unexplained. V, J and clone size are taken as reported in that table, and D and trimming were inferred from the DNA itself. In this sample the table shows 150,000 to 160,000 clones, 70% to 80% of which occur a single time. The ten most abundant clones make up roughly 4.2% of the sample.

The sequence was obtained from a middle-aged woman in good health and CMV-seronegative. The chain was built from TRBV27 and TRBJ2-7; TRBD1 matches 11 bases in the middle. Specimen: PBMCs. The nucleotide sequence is TGTGCCAGCAGTCCGGGACAGGGGGTACACGAGCAGTACTTC. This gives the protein CASSPGQGVHEQYF.